This TCR beta chain was captured by sequencing in a study of OX40 agonist ivuxolimab in advanced cancers. Data came from immunoSEQ multiplex PCR; TCRdb stores just in-frame clones and leaves some out. The repertoire holds 100,000 to 150,000 clones, with approximately 90% as singletons. Per germline, CDR1 SGDLS and CDR2 YYNGEE. The junction had 11 bases not matched to a gene; V was cut back by 6 bases and J by 1 base. This CDR3 comprises 17 residues. This sequence was found in an adult with an advanced solid tumor such as melanoma, head and neck, liver or kidney cancer. This chain uses TRBV9 with TRBJ2-3; 10 bases are a match to TRBD2. The sample consisted of CD4+ or CD8+ T cells sorted from blood, taken in a trial of the OX40 agonist ivuxolimab. CDR3 protein: CASTYFDGTSGTDTQYF. The DNA for the CDR3 is TGTGCCAGCACCTATTTCGACGGGACTAGCGGCACAGATACGCAGTATTTT.